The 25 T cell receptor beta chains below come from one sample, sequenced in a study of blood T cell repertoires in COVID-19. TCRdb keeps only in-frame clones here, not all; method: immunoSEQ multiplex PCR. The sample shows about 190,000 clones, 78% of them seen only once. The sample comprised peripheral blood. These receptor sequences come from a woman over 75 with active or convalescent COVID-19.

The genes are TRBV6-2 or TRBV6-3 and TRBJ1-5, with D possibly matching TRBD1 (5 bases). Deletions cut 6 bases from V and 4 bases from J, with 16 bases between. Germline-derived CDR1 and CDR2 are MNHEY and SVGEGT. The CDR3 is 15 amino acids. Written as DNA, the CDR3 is TGTGCCAGCAGCCAAGTGACAGTGGGAAATCAGCCCCAGCATTTT. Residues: CASSQVTVGNQPQHF.

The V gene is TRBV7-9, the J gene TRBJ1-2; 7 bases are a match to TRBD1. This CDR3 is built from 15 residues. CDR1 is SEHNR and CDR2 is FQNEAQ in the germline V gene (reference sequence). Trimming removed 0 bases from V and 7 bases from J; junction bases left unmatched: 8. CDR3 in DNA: TGTGCCAGCAGCTTAGCGGGAAAGGGGGCCTCTGGCTACACCTTC. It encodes CASSLAGKGASGYTF.

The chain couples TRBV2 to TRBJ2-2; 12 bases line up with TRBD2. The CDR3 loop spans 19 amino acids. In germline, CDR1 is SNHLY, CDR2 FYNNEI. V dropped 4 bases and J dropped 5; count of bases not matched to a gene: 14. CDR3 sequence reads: CASSVFRPSGGASTGELFF. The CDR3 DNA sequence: TGTGCCAGCAGTGTTTTCCGACCTAGCGGGGGGGCTTCGACCGGGGAGCTGTTTTTT.

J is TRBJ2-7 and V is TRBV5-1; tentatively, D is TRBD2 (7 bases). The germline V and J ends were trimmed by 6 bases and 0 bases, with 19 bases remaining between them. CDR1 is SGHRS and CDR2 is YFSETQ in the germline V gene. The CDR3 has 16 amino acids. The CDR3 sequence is CASTLSGGYSSYEQYF. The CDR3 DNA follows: TGCGCCAGCACCCTCTCGGGGGGCTATAGCTCCTACGAGCAGTACTTC.

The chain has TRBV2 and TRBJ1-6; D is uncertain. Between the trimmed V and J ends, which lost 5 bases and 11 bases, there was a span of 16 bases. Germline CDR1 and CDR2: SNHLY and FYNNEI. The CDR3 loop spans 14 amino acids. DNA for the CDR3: TGTGCCAGCAGTTTGGAGAATTCCCTAACACCCCTCCACTTT. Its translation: CASSLENSLTPLHF.

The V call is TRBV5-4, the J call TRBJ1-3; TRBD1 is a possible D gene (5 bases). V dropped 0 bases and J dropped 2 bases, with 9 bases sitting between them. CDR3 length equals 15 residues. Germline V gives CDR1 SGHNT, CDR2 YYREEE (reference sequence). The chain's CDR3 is CASSLEGRAGNTIYF. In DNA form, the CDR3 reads TGTGCCAGCAGCTTGGAGGGCAGGGCTGGAAACACCATATATTTT.

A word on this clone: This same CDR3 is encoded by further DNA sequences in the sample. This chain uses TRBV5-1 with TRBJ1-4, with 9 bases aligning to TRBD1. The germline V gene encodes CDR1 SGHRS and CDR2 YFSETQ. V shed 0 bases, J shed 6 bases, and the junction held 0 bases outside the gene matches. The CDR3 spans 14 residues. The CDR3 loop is CASSLGQGDEKLFF. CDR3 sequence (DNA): TGCGCCAGCAGCTTGGGACAGGGGGATGAAAAACTGTTTTTT.

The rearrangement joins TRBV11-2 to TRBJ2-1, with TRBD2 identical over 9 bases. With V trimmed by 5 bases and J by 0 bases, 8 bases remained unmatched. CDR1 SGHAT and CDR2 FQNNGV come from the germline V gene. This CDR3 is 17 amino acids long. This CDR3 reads CASSISGGTSSYNEQFF. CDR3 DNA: TGTGCCAGCAGCATCAGCGGGGGGACGAGCTCCTACAATGAGCAGTTCTTC.

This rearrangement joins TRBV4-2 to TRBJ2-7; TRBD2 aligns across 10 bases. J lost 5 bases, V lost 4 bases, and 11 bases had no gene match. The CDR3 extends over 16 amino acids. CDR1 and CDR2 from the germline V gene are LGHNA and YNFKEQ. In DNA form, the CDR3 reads TGTGCCAGCAGCCGTGGGGAGGCTAGCGGGGGCGACGAGCAGTACTTC. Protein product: CASSRGEASGGDEQYF.

The CDR3 bases are TGTGCCAGCAGCCGGGAGGAGGGCACTGAAGCTTTCTTT. Translation: CASSREEGTEAFF. The chain uses TRBV6-4 and TRBJ1-1; D is undetermined. Looked up from germline, CDR1 is MRHNA and CDR2 is SNTAGT. The V gene lost 6 bases and the J gene lost 4 bases, with 12 bases spanning the gap. This CDR3 has 13 amino acids.

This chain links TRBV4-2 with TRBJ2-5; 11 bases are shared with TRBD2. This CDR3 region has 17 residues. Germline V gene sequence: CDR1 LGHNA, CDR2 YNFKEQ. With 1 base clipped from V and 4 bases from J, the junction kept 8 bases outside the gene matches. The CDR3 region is CASSQVSLAGGGETQYF. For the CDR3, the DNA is TGTGCCAGCAGCCAAGTCTCCCTAGCGGGGGGCGGAGAGACCCAGTACTTC.

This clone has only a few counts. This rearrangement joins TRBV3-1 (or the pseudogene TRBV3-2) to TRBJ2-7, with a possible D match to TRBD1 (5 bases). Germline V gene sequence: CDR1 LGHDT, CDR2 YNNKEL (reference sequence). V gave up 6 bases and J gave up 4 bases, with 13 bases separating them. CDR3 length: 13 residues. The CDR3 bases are TGTGCCAGCAGTGACAGAACGGGTTACGAGCAGTACTTC. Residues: CASSDRTGYEQYF.

CDR3 sequence reads: CASSYQGPVDEQYF. CDR3 DNA: TGCGCCAGCAGCTACCAGGGGCCTGTGGACGAGCAGTACTTC. The chain links TRBV5-1 to TRBJ2-7, with D maybe TRBD1 (6 bases). With 3 bases removed from V and 5 bases from J, the gap between germline ends came to 15 bases. The CDR3 consists of 14 residues. CDR1 is SGHRS, CDR2 YFSETQ, per germline. Full variable domain (outside the CDR3, taken from reference TRBV5-1 and TRBJ2-7): KAGVTQTPRYLIKTRGQQVTLSCSPISGHRSVSWYQQTPGQGLQFLFEYFSETQRNKGNFPGRFSGRQFSNSRSEMNVSTLELGDSALYLCASSYQGPVDEQYFGPGTRLTVT.

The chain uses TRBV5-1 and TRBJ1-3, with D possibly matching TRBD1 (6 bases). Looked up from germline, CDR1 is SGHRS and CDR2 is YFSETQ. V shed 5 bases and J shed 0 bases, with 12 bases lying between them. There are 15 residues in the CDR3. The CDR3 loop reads CASSFDRTSGNTIYF. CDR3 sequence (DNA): TGCGCCAGCAGTTTTGACAGGACCTCTGGAAACACCATATATTTT.

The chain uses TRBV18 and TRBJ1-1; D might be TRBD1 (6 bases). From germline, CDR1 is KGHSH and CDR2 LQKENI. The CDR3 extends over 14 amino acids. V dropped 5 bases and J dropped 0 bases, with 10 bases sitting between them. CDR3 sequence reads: CASSSGTMNTEAFF. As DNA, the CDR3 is TGTGCCAGCTCATCCGGGACAATGAACACTGAAGCTTTCTTT.

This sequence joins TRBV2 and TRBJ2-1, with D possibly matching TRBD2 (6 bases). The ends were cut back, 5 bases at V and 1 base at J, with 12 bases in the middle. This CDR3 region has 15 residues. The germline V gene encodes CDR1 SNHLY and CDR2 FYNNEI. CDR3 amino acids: CASSWTGVSYNEQFF. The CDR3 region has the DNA TGTGCCAGCAGTTGGACGGGGGTGTCCTACAATGAGCAGTTCTTC.

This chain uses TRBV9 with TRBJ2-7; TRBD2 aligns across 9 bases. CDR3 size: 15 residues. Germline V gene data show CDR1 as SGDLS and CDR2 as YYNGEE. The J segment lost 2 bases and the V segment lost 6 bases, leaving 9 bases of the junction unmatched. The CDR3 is CASTPGIAGAYEQYF. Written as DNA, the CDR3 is TGTGCCAGCACCCCCGGTATAGCGGGGGCCTACGAGCAGTACTTC.

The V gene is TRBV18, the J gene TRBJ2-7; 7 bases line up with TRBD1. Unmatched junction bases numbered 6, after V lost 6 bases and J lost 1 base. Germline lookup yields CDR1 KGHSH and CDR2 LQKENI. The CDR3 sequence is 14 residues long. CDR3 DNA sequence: TGTGCCAGCTCGAGGATCAGGGGGTCCTACGAGCAGTACTTC. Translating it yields CASSRIRGSYEQYF.

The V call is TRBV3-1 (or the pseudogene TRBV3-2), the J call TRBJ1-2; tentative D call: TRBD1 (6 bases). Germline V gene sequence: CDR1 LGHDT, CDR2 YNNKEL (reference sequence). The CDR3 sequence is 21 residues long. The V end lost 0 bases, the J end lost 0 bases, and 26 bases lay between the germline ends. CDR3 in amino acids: CASSQEGLTGGQQTTNYGYTF. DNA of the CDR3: TGTGCCAGCAGCCAAGAAGGGCTCACGGGTGGACAGCAGACTACTAACTATGGCTACACCTTC.

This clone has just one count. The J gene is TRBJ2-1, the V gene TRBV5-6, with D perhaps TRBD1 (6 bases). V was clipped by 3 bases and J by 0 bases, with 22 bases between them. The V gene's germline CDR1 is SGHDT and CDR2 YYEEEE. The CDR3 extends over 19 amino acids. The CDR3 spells CASSWQRDTKGNSYNEQFF. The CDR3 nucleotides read TGTGCCAGCAGCTGGCAACGGGACACCAAAGGGAACTCCTACAATGAGCAGTTCTTC.

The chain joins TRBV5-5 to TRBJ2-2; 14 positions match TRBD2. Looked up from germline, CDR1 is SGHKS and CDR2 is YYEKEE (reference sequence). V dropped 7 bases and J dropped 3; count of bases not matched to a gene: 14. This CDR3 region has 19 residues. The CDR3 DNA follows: TGTGCCAGCTGGCCGAACACCGGGACTAGCGGGGGATACACCGGGGAGCTGTTTTTT. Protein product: CASWPNTGTSGGYTGELFF.

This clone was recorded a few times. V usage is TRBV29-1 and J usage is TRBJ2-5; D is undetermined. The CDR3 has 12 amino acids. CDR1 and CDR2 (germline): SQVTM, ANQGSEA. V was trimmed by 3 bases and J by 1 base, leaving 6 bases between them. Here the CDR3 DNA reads TGCAGCGTTGAGTTGCGCCAAGAGACCCAGTACTTC. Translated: CSVELRQETQYF.

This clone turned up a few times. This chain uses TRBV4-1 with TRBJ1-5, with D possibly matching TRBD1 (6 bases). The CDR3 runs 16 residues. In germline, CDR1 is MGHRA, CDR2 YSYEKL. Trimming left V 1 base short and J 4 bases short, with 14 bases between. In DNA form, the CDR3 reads TGCGCCAGCAGCCAAGTGCCAACAGGGTTTAATCAGCCCCAGCATTTT. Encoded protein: CASSQVPTGFNQPQHF.

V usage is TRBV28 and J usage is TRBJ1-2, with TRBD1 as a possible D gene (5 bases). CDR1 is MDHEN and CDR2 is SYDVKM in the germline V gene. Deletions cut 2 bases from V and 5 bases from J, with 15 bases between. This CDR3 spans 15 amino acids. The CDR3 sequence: CASSLRGAGLYGYTF. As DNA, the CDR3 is TGTGCCAGCAGTTTACGTGGGGCCGGTTTGTATGGCTACACCTTC.

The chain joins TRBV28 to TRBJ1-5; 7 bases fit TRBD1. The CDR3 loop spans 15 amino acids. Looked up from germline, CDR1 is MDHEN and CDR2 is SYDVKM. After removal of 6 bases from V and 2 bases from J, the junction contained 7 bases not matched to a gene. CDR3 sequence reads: CASRSTGSGNQPQHF. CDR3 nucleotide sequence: TGTGCCAGCAGGTCGACAGGGTCGGGCAATCAGCCCCAGCATTTT.